What follows is one TCR beta chain and its context. Its antigen is undetermined. The data belong to a study of PD-1 blockade in classical Hodgkin lymphoma. Study-wide results and limits: It was among complete responders that baseline diversity resembled that of newly diagnosed patients.

Clones were read by immunoSEQ multiplex PCR, and TCRdb kept only the in-frame ones, dropping some. Seen here are about 86,000 clones, roughly 87% observed once, and the top ten hold 9.5% to 12%. Every patient was affected by relapse after autologous stem cell transplantation, while exposure to brentuximab vedotin was not uniform. This CDR3 is built from 14 residues. V lost 5 bases, J lost 9 bases, and 7 bases stayed unmatched. Germline-derived CDR1 and CDR2 are MNHEY and SVGAGI. The chain uses TRBV6-5 and TRBJ2-1; 10 bases are a match to TRBD1. This receptor was obtained from a human donor with classical Hodgkin lymphoma. The sequencing used peripheral blood mononuclear cells (PBMCs), collected before the second cycle of nivolumab. Here the CDR3 DNA reads TGTGCCAGCAGTCAACTGACAGGGGGCGGTGAGCAGTTCTTC. Protein sequence: CASSQLTGGGEQFF.